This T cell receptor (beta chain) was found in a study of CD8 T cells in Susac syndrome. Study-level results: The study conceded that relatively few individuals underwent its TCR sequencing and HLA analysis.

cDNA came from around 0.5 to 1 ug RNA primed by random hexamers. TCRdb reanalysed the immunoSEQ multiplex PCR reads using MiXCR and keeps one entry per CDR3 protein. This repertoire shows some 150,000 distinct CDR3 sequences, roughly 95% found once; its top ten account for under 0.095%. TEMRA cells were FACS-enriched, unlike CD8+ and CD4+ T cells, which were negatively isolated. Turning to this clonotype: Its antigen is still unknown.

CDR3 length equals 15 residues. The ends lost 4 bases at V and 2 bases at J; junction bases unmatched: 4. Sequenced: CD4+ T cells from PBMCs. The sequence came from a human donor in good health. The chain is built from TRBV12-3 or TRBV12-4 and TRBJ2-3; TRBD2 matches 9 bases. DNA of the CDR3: TGTGCCAGCAGTTGGGCGGGAGGGATCACAGATACGCAGTATTTT. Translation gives CASSWAGGITDTQYF.